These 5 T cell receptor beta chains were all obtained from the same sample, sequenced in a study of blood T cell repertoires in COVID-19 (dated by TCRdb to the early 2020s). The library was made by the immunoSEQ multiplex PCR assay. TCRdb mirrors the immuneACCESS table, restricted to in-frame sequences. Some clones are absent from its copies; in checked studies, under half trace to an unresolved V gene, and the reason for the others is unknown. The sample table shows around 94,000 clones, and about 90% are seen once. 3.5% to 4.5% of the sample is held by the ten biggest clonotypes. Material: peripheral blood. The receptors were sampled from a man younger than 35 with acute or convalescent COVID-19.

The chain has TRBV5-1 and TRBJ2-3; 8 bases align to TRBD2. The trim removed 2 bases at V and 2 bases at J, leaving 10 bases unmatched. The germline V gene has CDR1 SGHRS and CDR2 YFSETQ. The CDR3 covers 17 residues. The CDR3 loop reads CASSFLGGGGPTDTQYF. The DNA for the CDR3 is TGCGCCAGCAGCTTCCTGGGGGGCGGGGGGCCCACAGATACGCAGTATTTT.

The chain's CDR3 is CAWLGGSYNEQFF. DNA of the CDR3: TGTGCCTGGTTAGGGGGCTCCTACAATGAGCAGTTCTTC. The chain has TRBV30 and TRBJ2-1; possible D gene TRBD1, 6 bases. CDR3 length: 13 residues. V was trimmed by 5 bases and J by 0 bases, leaving 8 bases between them. Germline CDR1 is GTSNPN and CDR2 is SVGIG (reference sequence).

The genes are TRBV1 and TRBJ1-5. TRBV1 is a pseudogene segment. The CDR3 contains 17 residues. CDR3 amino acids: CTSSGNREKGSNQPQHF. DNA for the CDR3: TGCACCAGCAGCGGGAACCGGGAAAAAGGGAGCAATCAGCCCCAGCATTTT.

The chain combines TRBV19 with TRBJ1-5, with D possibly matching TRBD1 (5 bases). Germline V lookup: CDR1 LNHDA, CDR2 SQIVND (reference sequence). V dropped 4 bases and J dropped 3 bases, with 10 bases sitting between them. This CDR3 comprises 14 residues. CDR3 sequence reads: CASSNGRDNQPQHF. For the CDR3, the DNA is TGTGCCAGTAGTAATGGCAGGGACAATCAGCCCCAGCATTTT.

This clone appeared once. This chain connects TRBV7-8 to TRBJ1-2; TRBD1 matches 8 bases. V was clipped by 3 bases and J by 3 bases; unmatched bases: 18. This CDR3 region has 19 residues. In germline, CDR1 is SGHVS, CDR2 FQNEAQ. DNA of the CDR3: TGTGCCAGCAGCTTTTCTCCCCCTCTCTGGACAGGGCAGGACTATGGCTACACCTTC. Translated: CASSFSPPLWTGQDYGYTF.